These 21 T cell receptor beta chains originate from one sample sequenced in a study of blood T cell repertoires in COVID-19. Here immunoSEQ multiplex PCR was the method, and the copy in TCRdb shows in-frame clones only, minus some. In the table there are 100,000 to 120,000 clones, over 75% of which are singletons. Sequenced sample: peripheral blood. The source is a man aged 50 to 59 with acute or convalescent COVID-19.

J is TRBJ1-5 and V is TRBV2; TRBD1 matches 12 bases. The CDR3 is 15 amino acids. The trim removed 6 bases at V and 7 bases at J, leaving 7 bases unmatched. The V gene's germline CDR1 is SNHLY and CDR2 FYNNEI. CDR3 nucleotide sequence: TGTGCCAGCAGCGGGACAGGGGGCCTGGACCAGCCCCAGCATTTT. Protein product: CASSGTGGLDQPQHF.

This rearrangement joins TRBV18 to TRBJ1-2, with D perhaps TRBD1 (5 bases). This CDR3 has 13 amino acids. V lost 2 bases and J lost 7, with 11 bases in between. CDR1 and CDR2 (germline): KGHSH, LQKENI. The CDR3 here is CASSPEQGSGYTF. Written as DNA, the CDR3 is TGTGCCAGCTCACCAGAGCAGGGCTCTGGCTACACCTTC.

This chain links TRBV19 with TRBJ1-5, with a possible D match to TRBD1 (6 bases). V was pared by 7 bases and J by 5 bases, with 21 bases between. The CDR3 runs 16 residues. Germline lookup yields CDR1 LNHDA and CDR2 SQIVND (reference sequence). CDR3 amino acids: CASTPGGGGVYQPQHF. In DNA form, the CDR3 reads TGTGCCAGTACCCCGGGAGGTGGGGGCGTCTATCAGCCCCAGCATTTT. Combining the CDR3 with reference TRBV19 and TRBJ1-5 gives the whole variable domain DGGITQSPKYLFRKEGQNVTLSCEQNLNHDAMYWYRQDPGQGLRLIYYSQIVNDFQKGDIAEGYSVSREKKESFPLTVTSAQKNPTAFYLCASTPGGGGVYQPQHFGDGTRLSIL.

The V and J genes are TRBV20-1 and TRBJ1-1; D possibly corresponds to TRBD1 (5 bases). Deletions cut 1 base from V and 9 bases from J, with 9 bases between. The V gene's germline CDR1 is DFQATT and CDR2 SNEGSKA (reference sequence). The CDR3 is 11 residues long. This CDR3 is CSARGGGKAFF. For the CDR3, the DNA is TGCAGTGCTAGAGGGGGGGGGAAAGCTTTCTTT.

V usage is TRBV12-5 and J usage is TRBJ2-7, with 7 bases identical to TRBD2. The CDR3 length is 15 residues. Per germline, CDR1 LGHNT and CDR2 FRNRAP. V shed 5 bases and J 6 bases; nucleotides not matched to a gene: 13. The CDR3 nucleotides read TGTGCTAGTGGTCCGCCTTTGGCAAGGGAGGGCGAGCAGTACTTC. The encoded protein is CASGPPLAREGEQYF.

The chain employs TRBV5-4 and TRBJ1-1; possible D gene TRBD1, 6 bases. This CDR3 comprises 15 residues. V shed 0 bases and J shed 3 bases, with 12 bases lying between them. Germline values: CDR1 SGHNT, CDR2 YYREEE (reference sequence). Here the CDR3 reads CASSLVAGADTEAFF. In nucleotides, the CDR3 is TGTGCCAGCAGCTTGGTCGCAGGGGCTGACACTGAAGCTTTCTTT.

This clone has just one count. The chain is built from TRBV4-1 and TRBJ2-3, with D tentatively TRBD2 (6 bases). Germline V lookup: CDR1 MGHRA, CDR2 YSYEKL. V was clipped by 4 bases and J by 2 bases, with 13 bases between them. The CDR3 is 15 residues long. Written as DNA, the CDR3 is TGCGCCAGCAGCCGGAGGGACCAATTCACAGATACGCAGTATTTT. This gives the protein CASSRRDQFTDTQYF.

The rearrangement joins TRBV7-2 to TRBJ2-5; 7 nucleotides agree with TRBD2. CDR3 length equals 14 residues. The ends lost 6 bases at V and 2 bases at J; junction bases unmatched: 6. Germline assignment: CDR1 SGHTA and CDR2 FQGNSA. CDR3 DNA sequence: TGTGCCAGCAGGAAGCGGGACTGGCAAGAGACCCAGTACTTC. Translated, it gives CASRKRDWQETQYF.

The rearrangement joins TRBV3-1 (or the pseudogene TRBV3-2) to TRBJ1-2; D may be TRBD1 (6 bases). Trimming took off 4 bases at V and 5 bases at J, with 17 bases between the two ends. The CDR3 runs 15 residues. Germline V CDR1 and CDR2: LGHDT, YNNKEL (reference sequence). In DNA form, the CDR3 reads TGTGCCAGCAGCCCCAGGGCGGACAGAACTTATGGCTACACCTTC. Protein product: CASSPRADRTYGYTF.

The chain couples TRBV9 to TRBJ1-1, with D perhaps matching TRBD1 (6 bases). Germline loops: CDR1 SGDLS, CDR2 YYNGEE. CDR3 length: 13 residues. V was trimmed by 3 bases and J by 10 bases, leaving 16 bases between them. The CDR3 region has the DNA TGTGCCAGCAGCGCAGGGCCGGAAGGGGGAGCTTTCTTT. Translation: CASSAGPEGGAFF.

The chain uses TRBV19 and TRBJ2-1, with 7 bases identical to TRBD2. V lost 6 bases and J lost 4; bases outside the gene matches: 6. Germline V gives CDR1 LNHDA, CDR2 SQIVND (reference sequence). The CDR3 runs 14 residues. The CDR3 DNA reads TGTGCCAGTAGACAGTTGGGAGGGTACAATGAGCAGTTCTTC. It encodes CASRQLGGYNEQFF.

The chain joins TRBV29-1 to TRBJ1-1; 7 positions match TRBD1. V was pared by 7 bases and J by 6 bases, with 2 bases of the junction left unmatched. Germline CDR1 is SQVTM and CDR2 is ANQGSEA. This CDR3 has 10 residues. The CDR3 nucleotides read TGCAGCGCAGACAGGGCTGAAGCTTTCTTT. Its protein is CSADRAEAFF. Full variable domain (rest looked up from reference TRBV29-1 and TRBJ1-1): SAVISQKPSRDICQRGTSLTIQCQVDSQVTMMFWYRQQPGQSLTLIATANQGSEATYESGFVIDKFPISRPNLTFSTLTVSNMSPEDSSIYLCSADRAEAFFGQGTRLTVV.

The V and J genes are TRBV18 and TRBJ1-5, with D unresolved. This CDR3 region has 14 residues. Germline V gene data show CDR1 as KGHSH and CDR2 as LQKENI. Between the trimmed V and J ends, which lost 3 bases and 0 bases, there was a span of 6 bases. The CDR3 loop is CASSPEYSNQPQHF. The CDR3 DNA reads as TGTGCCAGCTCACCTGAGTATAGCAATCAGCCCCAGCATTTT.

This rearrangement joins TRBV6-5 to TRBJ2-5; maybe TRBD2 (6 bases). The CDR3 totals 15 residues. Between the trimmed V and J ends, which lost 2 bases and 2 bases, there was a span of 12 bases. Germline values: CDR1 MNHEY, CDR2 SVGAGI. The CDR3 region is CASSYLGGVQETQYF. For the CDR3, the DNA is TGTGCCAGCAGTTACCTCGGCGGGGTACAAGAGACCCAGTACTTC.

This clone is large by share. The chain employs TRBV12-3 or TRBV12-4 and TRBJ2-1; the match to TRBD2 covers 7 bases. CDR3 size: 12 residues. The trim removed 2 bases at V and 10 bases at J, leaving 2 bases unmatched. CDR3 sequence: CASSLTGREQFF. The CDR3, as DNA: TGTGCCAGCAGTTTAACCGGGAGGGAGCAGTTCTTC.

J is TRBJ2-1 and V is TRBV9; 9 bases fit TRBD2. V lost 4 bases to trimming and J lost 5 bases; unmatched junction nucleotides: 4. Germline CDR1 SGDLS, CDR2 YYNGEE. CDR3 length: 14 residues. This CDR3 reads CASSRRLADNEQFF. In DNA form, the CDR3 reads TGTGCCAGCAGCAGGCGACTAGCGGACAATGAGCAGTTCTTC.

V usage is TRBV18 and J usage is TRBJ2-7, with D uncertain. CDR3 length equals 14 residues. Between the trimmed V and J ends, which lost 3 bases and 2 bases, there was a span of 11 bases. Germline CDR1 KGHSH, CDR2 LQKENI. DNA for the CDR3: TGTGCCAGCTCACCCAGCCAGGCCCCCTACGAGCAGTACTTC. This translates into CASSPSQAPYEQYF.

The chain recombines TRBV5-1 with TRBJ1-6; 7 positions match TRBD1. Per germline, CDR1 SGHRS and CDR2 YFSETQ. The CDR3 sequence is 14 residues long. V was clipped by 5 bases and J by 6 bases; unmatched bases: 5. The CDR3: CASSEGALNSPLHF. DNA of the CDR3: TGCGCCAGCAGTGAGGGGGCTCTTAATTCACCCCTCCACTTT.

The chain recombines TRBV7-3 with TRBJ2-7; 9 bases are shared with TRBD1. The CDR3 consists of 14 residues. The V gene's germline CDR1 is SGHTA and CDR2 FQGTGA. With 5 bases clipped from V and 5 bases from J, the junction kept 7 bases outside the gene matches. CDR3 in amino acids: CASSTGGPSHEQYF. DNA for the CDR3: TGTGCCAGCAGCACAGGGGGCCCCTCACACGAGCAGTACTTC.

This chain links TRBV2 with TRBJ2-2; TRBD1 is a possible D gene (6 bases). The V end was cut by 6 bases, the J end by 4 bases, with 12 bases between. CDR3 length equals 14 residues. CDR1 and CDR2 from the germline V gene are SNHLY and FYNNEI. CDR3 nucleotides: TGTGCCAGCAGCCGCGACAGGACCACCGGGGAGCTGTTTTTT. It is translated as CASSRDRTTGELFF.

This chain connects TRBV18 to TRBJ1-4; D is perhaps TRBD1 (5 bases). Between the trimmed V and J ends, which lost 3 bases and 5 bases, there was a span of 13 bases. The CDR3 extends over 15 amino acids. Germline V CDR1 and CDR2: KGHSH, LQKENI. In DNA form, the CDR3 reads TGTGCCAGCTCACCTGAAACAGGAGAAAATGAAAAACTGTTTTTT. Encoded protein: CASSPETGENEKLFF.